This TCR beta chain was captured in a study of blood T cells in healthy people across ages. As concerns this clonotype: Its antigen is still unknown.

Findings and caveats of the study: Possibly, changes in expanded clonotypes were confounded because donor CMV status was unknown.

Ranging in age from about 6 to 95, the donors were healthy Caucasian individuals from Russia. CDR1 and CDR2 from the germline V gene are MNHEY and SVGAGI. Trimming took 4 bases from V and 3 from J; bases not matched to a gene: 9. This CDR3 is 16 amino acids long. A second PCR, run for about 6 to 11 cycles, used a sample-barcoded 5' primer plus a J-beta primer mix. All samples yielded 3 million or more CDR3-containing paired-end reads. MiXCR, applied by TCRdb to the 5' RACE reads, yields one record per CDR3 protein. The table shows roughly 800,000 distinct CDR3 sequences, with roughly 26% occurring only once. These same data were also listed under a study on T cells of mothers and their children.

Input material: blood. V gene TRBV6-5 combines with J gene TRBJ2-4; 7 nucleotides agree with TRBD1. This clonotype was sampled from a boy younger than 18 in good health. The CDR3 DNA is TGTGCCAGCAGTTCACAGGGGTGGGTGGGCAAAAACATTCAGTACTTC. This sequence encodes CASSSQGWVGKNIQYF.